Presented here are 30 T cell receptor beta chains from one specimen sequenced in a study of T-cell reconstitution after alpha-beta-depleted transplantation in children. Unique molecular identifiers were used to barcode this TCRbeta library. TCRdb analysed the PCR reads with MiXCR anew, one entry per CDR3 protein. The repertoire consists of tens of thousands of distinct CDR3 sequences, with 6% to 8.5% occurring once and the leading ten covering approximately 2.4%. Sequencing used PBMCs from the stem cell graft donor, obtained from the stem cell graft. These receptors came from a human donor who donated a stem cell graft to a child with acute lymphoblastic leukemia.

This clonotype was seen at least ten times. The chain combines TRBV20-1 with TRBJ1-1; D call uncertain. V lost 4 bases and J 8 bases, leaving 8 bases between the germline ends. CDR1 is DFQATT and CDR2 is SNEGSKA in the germline V gene (reference sequence). The CDR3 totals 10 residues. The chain's CDR3 is CSAMDGEAFF. The CDR3 DNA reads as TGCAGTGCTATGGACGGGGAAGCTTTCTTT.

The gene calls are TRBV29-1 and TRBJ2-7; 9 bases match TRBD1. J lost 2 bases, V lost 7 bases, and 3 bases had no gene match. Germline loops: CDR1 SQVTM, CDR2 ANQGSEA. This CDR3 has 12 residues. CDR3 loop: CSAGTGTYEQYF. Here the CDR3 DNA reads TGCAGCGCCGGGACAGGGACCTACGAGCAGTACTTC.

This clonotype was picked up many times. This chain connects TRBV9 to TRBJ2-5; 10 bases map to TRBD2. Trimming at V came to 2 bases and at J to 4 bases, leaving 11 bases not matched to a gene. CDR1 SGDLS and CDR2 YYNGEE come from the germline V gene. The CDR3 is 17 residues long. CDR3 residues: CASSVTLSSSGGETQYF. In DNA form, the CDR3 reads TGTGCCAGCAGCGTCACACTAAGCTCTAGCGGGGGAGAGACCCAGTACTTC.

This clonotype has at least ten counts. The chain has TRBV20-1 and TRBJ2-1; the match to TRBD2 covers 9 bases. The germline V gene has CDR1 DFQATT and CDR2 SNEGSKA (reference sequence). V shed 1 base, J shed 4 bases, and the junction held 8 bases outside the gene matches. This CDR3 comprises 16 residues. CDR3 sequence (DNA): TGCAGTGCTAGAGTACCAGCGGGAGGTTCGTACAATGAGCAGTTCTTC. This sequence encodes CSARVPAGGSYNEQFF.

This clonotype was picked up many times. This rearrangement joins TRBV7-3 to TRBJ2-1; D may be TRBD1 or TRBD2 (7 bases each). There are 16 residues in the CDR3. Trimming removed 2 bases from V and 4 bases from J, with 15 bases in between. Germline assignment: CDR1 SGHTA and CDR2 FQGTGA. This chain's CDR3 is CASSLGNRGGYNEQFF. For the CDR3, the DNA is TGTGCCAGCAGCTTAGGAAACAGGGGAGGGTACAATGAGCAGTTCTTC.

This clonotype was detected many times. In DNA, the CDR3 is TGTGCCAGCAGCTCCAGACCCACCGGGGAGCTGTTTTTT. Its translation: CASSSRPTGELFF. V gene TRBV5-6 combines with J gene TRBJ2-2; no clear D gene. This CDR3 region has 13 residues. Germline V gene data show CDR1 as SGHDT and CDR2 as YYEEEE. The ends were cut back, 3 bases at V and 4 bases at J, with 7 bases in the middle.

This clonotype was observed many times. The chain uses TRBV20-1 and TRBJ2-1, with TRBD2 matching 7 bases. Germline V gene data show CDR1 as DFQATT and CDR2 as SNEGSKA (reference sequence). The CDR3 sequence is 16 residues long. V trimming: 3 bases; J trimming: 12 bases; junction bases outside the gene matches: 20. The DNA for the CDR3 is TGCAGTGCTAGCTCTATTACTAGCTCAGCGGGGTTAGGGCAGTTCTTC. It specifies CSASSITSSAGLGQFF.

In this sample, this clonotype turned up once. The chain couples TRBV12-2 to TRBJ2-5; the table's D call, TRBD2, was not checked against the DNA. TRBV12-2 is reported as a pseudogene. The CDR3 contains 19 residues. The CDR3 DNA sequence: TGTGCAAGTCGCTTACTCCCCTTCACCCCTAGCGGGAGGGTAGAGACCCAGTACTTC. Its translation: CASRLLPFTPSGRVETQYF.

This clonotype was observed at least ten times. The genes are TRBV28 and TRBJ2-7; the match to TRBD1 covers 10 bases. This CDR3 is 14 amino acids long. The V and J ends lost 7 bases and 5 bases, in that order; junction bases with no gene match: 8. Germline V gene sequence: CDR1 MDHEN, CDR2 SYDVKM. As DNA, the CDR3 is TGTGCCAGCACCTCCGGGACAGGGGTAAACGAGCAGTACTTC. Protein sequence: CASTSGTGVNEQYF. Variable domain in full (rest from reference TRBV28 and TRBJ2-7): DVKVTQSSRYLVKRTGEKVFLECVQDMDHENMFWYRQDPGLGLRLIYFSYDVKMKEKGDIPEGYSVSREKKERFSLILESASTNQTSMYLCASTSGTGVNEQYFGPGTRLTVT.

This clonotype was recorded many times. The J gene is TRBJ1-5, the V gene TRBV5-5, with TRBD1 matching over 7 bases. The V and J ends lost 4 bases and 6 bases, in that order; junction bases with no gene match: 10. Looked up from germline, CDR1 is SGHKS and CDR2 is YYEKEE (reference sequence). CDR3 length: 15 amino acids. The CDR3 loop reads CASSVGTVGGQPQHF. The CDR3 nucleotides read TGTGCCAGCAGCGTGGGGACAGTTGGGGGTCAGCCCCAGCATTTT.

This clonotype appeared many times. The chain couples TRBV9 to TRBJ1-1, with 8 positions matching TRBD1. The trim removed 4 bases at V and 0 bases at J, leaving 14 bases unmatched. CDR1 and CDR2 from the germline V gene are SGDLS and YYNGEE. This CDR3 contains 18 residues. CDR3 DNA sequence: TGTGCCAGCAGCCCTTCGGACAGGGCTGGGCTCATGAACACTGAAGCTTTCTTT. Its protein is CASSPSDRAGLMNTEAFF.

This rearrangement joins TRBV20-1 to TRBJ2-3, with D unresolved. V lost 4 bases, J lost 3 bases, and 8 bases lay in between. From germline, CDR1 is DFQATT and CDR2 SNEGSKA (reference sequence). This CDR3 is 12 amino acids long. The CDR3 loop reads CSAIRATDTQYF. CDR3 bases: TGCAGTGCTATCCGGGCAACAGATACGCAGTATTTT.

This clonotype was recorded at least ten times. The CDR3 protein is CATTSGEATGELFF. The CDR3 DNA sequence: TGTGCCACCACTAGCGGAGAGGCCACCGGGGAGCTGTTTTTT. The genes are TRBV15 and TRBJ2-2; TRBD2 matches at 7 bases. Germline lookup yields CDR1 LNHNV and CDR2 YYDKDF (reference sequence). The CDR3 is made up of 14 amino acids. J gave up 4 bases and V 7 bases, and 6 bases lay outside the gene matches.

At least ten counts were recorded for this clonotype. The chain couples TRBV29-1 to TRBJ2-7, with no clear D. The CDR3 sequence is 16 residues long. The V gene's germline CDR1 is SQVTM and CDR2 ANQGSEA. V lost 1 base and J 0 bases, leaving 16 bases between the germline ends. The DNA for the CDR3 is TGCAGCGTTGAAGGGCCGGGTGGGTCTAGCTCCTACGAGCAGTACTTC. Amino acid sequence: CSVEGPGGSSSYEQYF.

Ten or more counts support this clonotype. The chain recombines TRBV12-3 or TRBV12-4 with TRBJ1-1; D gene uncertain. The CDR3 runs 16 residues. The V end lost 6 bases, the J end lost 5 bases, and 22 bases lay between the germline ends. The CDR3 loop is CASSRGQARGRTEAFF. DNA for the CDR3: TGTGCCAGCAGCCGGGGTCAGGCGCGGGGAAGGACTGAAGCTTTCTTT.

CDR3 bases: TGTGCCAGCAGCTTGAGGCGACAGGGAACCGGGGAGCTGTTTTTT. Translating gives CASSLRRQGTGELFF. The chain uses TRBV5-6 and TRBJ2-2; 7 bases agree with TRBD1. CDR3 size: 15 residues. Losses at the gene ends were 1 base for V and 5 bases for J; bases not matched to a gene: 5. The germline gives CDR1 SGHDT, CDR2 YYEEEE.

The sample holds many counts of this clonotype. The chain combines TRBV7-2 with TRBJ1-2; D remains unclear. Looked up from germline, CDR1 is SGHTA and CDR2 is FQGNSA. The CDR3 length is 13 residues. V was cut by 2 bases and J by 4 bases, with 8 bases left in between. The CDR3 DNA follows: TGTGCCAGCAGCTTAAGACTGAGCTATGGCTACACCTTC. Amino acids: CASSLRLSYGYTF.

This clonotype has a count of ten or more. The rearrangement uses TRBV29-1 and TRBJ1-3; perhaps TRBD1 as D (5 bases). Germline V lookup: CDR1 SQVTM, CDR2 ANQGSEA. Trimming removed 6 bases from V and 0 bases from J, with 12 bases in between. This CDR3 region has 14 residues. This CDR3 reads CSVVGQSSGNTIYF. The DNA of the CDR3 is TGCAGCGTGGTCGGACAATCCTCTGGAAACACCATATATTTT.

This clonotype has at least ten counts. This rearrangement joins TRBV3-1 to TRBJ2-7, with 9 bases that match TRBD2. There are 15 residues in the CDR3. The ends lost 1 base at V and 5 bases at J; junction bases unmatched: 6. CDR1 and CDR2 (germline): LGHDT, YNNKEL (reference sequence). The CDR3 loop reads CASSQVAGVSHEQYF. The CDR3 region has the DNA TGTGCCAGCAGCCAAGTAGCGGGAGTGTCCCACGAGCAGTACTTC.

This clonotype was observed at least ten times. This chain uses TRBV12-5 with TRBJ1-1, with 8 bases aligning to TRBD1. This CDR3 contains 17 residues. Germline CDR1 and CDR2: LGHNT and FRNRAP. V dropped 5 bases and J dropped 3; count of bases not matched to a gene: 14. The CDR3, as DNA: TGTGCTAGTGGTCCGGAAAAGGCAGGGGGCTTGGACACTGAAGCTTTCTTT. This translates into CASGPEKAGGLDTEAFF.

This clonotype was detected many times. The rearrangement uses TRBV5-1 and TRBJ1-3; 7 bases line up with TRBD1. This CDR3 contains 16 residues. In germline, CDR1 is SGHRS, CDR2 YFSETQ. Trimming removed 3 bases from V and 4 bases from J; junction bases left unmatched: 10. CDR3 region: CASSSTSTGLGNTIYF. Written as DNA, the CDR3 is TGCGCCAGCAGCTCTACCTCGACAGGGCTGGGAAACACCATATATTTT.

This clonotype showed up just a few times. The gene calls are TRBV3-1 and TRBJ2-6, with a weak D call TRBD1 (6 bases). Trimming removed 0 bases from V and 6 bases from J, with 12 bases in between. Germline lookup yields CDR1 LGHDT and CDR2 YNNKEL (reference sequence). The length of the CDR3 is 16 residues. CDR3 sequence: CASSQDQGLEANVLTF. In DNA, the CDR3 is TGTGCCAGCAGCCAAGATCAGGGGTTGGAGGCCAACGTCCTGACTTTC.

This clonotype was observed at least ten times. The chain couples TRBV7-9 to TRBJ2-7; 13 nucleotides agree with TRBD2. V lost 5 bases, J lost 6 bases, and 7 bases stayed unmatched. Germline V CDR1 and CDR2: SEHNR, FQNEAQ (reference sequence). This CDR3 contains 15 residues. The CDR3 here is CASSGWTSGGSEQYF. In nucleotides, the CDR3 is TGTGCCAGCAGCGGCTGGACTAGCGGGGGATCCGAGCAGTACTTC.

This clonotype was picked up a small number of times. This chain links TRBV4-1 with TRBJ2-7, with TRBD2 identical over 11 bases. Germline V gene lookup returns CDR1 MGHRA and CDR2 YSYEKL. J lost 7 bases, V lost 5 bases, and 13 bases had no gene match. The CDR3 sequence is 16 residues long. The CDR3 DNA sequence: TGCGCCAGCAGCTCGGGACTAGCGGTAATGGAAGTGGAGCAGTACTTC. It specifies CASSSGLAVMEVEQYF.

This clonotype was observed at least ten times. This chain connects TRBV5-5 to TRBJ2-7, with 8 bases identical to TRBD2. Germline V gives CDR1 SGHKS, CDR2 YYEKEE (reference sequence). Losses at the gene ends were 2 bases for V and 3 bases for J; bases not matched to a gene: 7. The CDR3 loop spans 15 amino acids. CDR3 region: CASSFNGGAYYEQYF. CDR3 in DNA: TGTGCCAGCAGCTTTAACGGGGGGGCCTACTACGAGCAGTACTTC.

This clonotype was picked up many times. The chain employs TRBV3-1 and TRBJ2-1; 9 positions match TRBD2. The ends lost 1 base at V and 6 bases at J; junction bases unmatched: 4. Germline V gene lookup returns CDR1 LGHDT and CDR2 YNNKEL (reference sequence). The CDR3 covers 15 residues. The CDR3 region has the DNA TGTGCCAGCAGCCAAGCGCTAGCGGGACCCAATGAGCAGTTCTTC. Translated: CASSQALAGPNEQFF.

Many counts were recorded for this clonotype. This chain connects TRBV7-3 to TRBJ1-2; TRBD1 aligns across 10 bases. V lost 4 bases and J lost 4; bases outside the gene matches: 3. Germline V gene data show CDR1 as SGHTA and CDR2 as FQGTGA. The CDR3 spans 14 residues. CDR3 region: CASSSRTGGYGYTF. The CDR3 DNA reads TGTGCCAGCAGCTCTCGGACAGGGGGCTATGGCTACACCTTC.

This clonotype was observed many times. The chain combines TRBV15 with TRBJ2-3; 7 nucleotides line up with TRBD2. The CDR3 consists of 16 residues. The J segment lost 6 bases and the V segment lost 0 bases, leaving 9 bases of the junction unmatched. CDR1 is LNHNV, CDR2 YYDKDF, per germline (reference sequence). CDR3 nucleotides: TGTGCCACCAGCAGAGATTTCGGACTAGACCACGATACGCAGTATTTT. Translating it yields CATSRDFGLDHDTQYF.

This clonotype was seen at least ten times. The chain employs TRBV6-4 and TRBJ2-2, with 10 bases fitting TRBD2. The germline gives CDR1 MRHNA, CDR2 SNTAGT. The CDR3 length is 15 residues. Losses at the gene ends were 5 bases for V and 5 bases for J; bases not matched to a gene: 5. The CDR3: CASSLAGEGTGELFF. The CDR3 DNA is TGTGCCAGCAGTCTAGCGGGAGAAGGGACCGGGGAGCTGTTTTTT.

This clonotype was observed many times. The gene calls are TRBV5-5 and TRBJ2-3, with a possible D match to TRBD1 (6 bases). The CDR3 consists of 15 residues. V was clipped by 3 bases and J by 6 bases, with 17 bases between them. Per germline, CDR1 SGHKS and CDR2 YYEKEE (reference sequence). CDR3 loop: CASSWGITGLDTQYF. The CDR3 DNA sequence: TGTGCCAGCAGCTGGGGGATTACAGGGCTGGATACGCAGTATTTT. The full variable domain, completed using reference TRBV5-5 and TRBJ2-3, is DAGVTQSPTHLIKTRGQQVTLRCSPISGHKSVSWYQQVLGQGPQFIFQYYEKEERGRGNFPDRFSARQFPNYSSELNVNALLLGDSALYLCASSWGITGLDTQYFGPGTRLTVL.